This TCR beta chain was captured by sequencing in a study of shared clonotypes between healthy human individuals (dated by TCRdb to 2018 to 2021). About the study as a whole: The cohort comprised two women and a few men aged 18 to 49 years. For each donor, three plates each were used for CD4 naive and CD4 memory, two plates were used for CD8 naive, and one plate was used for CD8 memory. The study deeply sequenced blood TCR repertoires of several healthy adults to estimate repertoire size and the extent of clonotype sharing between individuals. Different laboratories and diverse techniques were used to prepare libraries and sequence TCR repertoires, to increase sequencing depth and limit assay-specific biases. Leukapheresis yielded between about 0.85 and 10 billion PBMCs per donor. What the study reported, not specific to this receptor: Even with the large sequencing depth, rarefaction of the sorted-subset datasets indicated that sequencing was incomplete. Estimated clonotype richness was generally larger for naive than for memory subsets. Clonotypes shared by all four sorted-subset donors showed higher generation probabilities than non-shared clonotypes. Sampling was restricted to blood, and TCR repertoires in tissues likely differ from the TCR repertoires found in blood. Pairwise subsampling led to the expectation that sequencing depth would affect the degree of clonotype sharing among donors. Because the study included a small number of donors, the genetic and exposure-history diversity represented was limited. Across a few donors, roughly 5.4% of naive CD4, 3.5% of naive CD8, approximately 2.5% of memory CD4, and approximately 0.4% of memory CD8 clonotypes were shared.

Note on this clone: Its antigen remains undetermined. The record has no base qualities; no much larger clone is one base away. Other DNA sequences within the sample encode an identical CDR3.

From the cysteine up to the phenylalanine, the CDR3 has a length of 13 residues. Of all the DNA, just the CDR3 is kept, 39 bases in frame from base 1. CDR1 and CDR2 are drawn from the germline V gene: ENHRY, SYGVKD. The junction shows trimming of 2 bases on V and 2 bases on J, plus 6 bases between the germline ends. For the CD8 naive samples, CD45RO-negative cells were positively selected for CCR7, yielding a CD45RA+CCR7+ population from which TemRA cells were excluded. Donors were healthy HIV-negative adults with no recently reported acute infections or vaccinations. All donors were Caucasian adults living in Nashville, Tennessee, USA. Blood was obtained by leukapheresis, after which PBMCs were separated by Ficoll-Histopaque density gradient centrifugation and cryopreserved in liquid nitrogen vapor phase. Purity and quantity of every magnetically sorted T cell population were checked by analytical flow cytometry. From each sorted fraction, genomic DNA was isolated and quantified by UV absorbance on a Nanodrop 2000c.

TCR CDR3 regions were amplified from genomic DNA by multiplex PCR using the deep immunoSEQ assay. Genomic DNA extracted from each cell subset was distributed evenly over all wells of several immunoSEQ 96-well plates, and each plate served as one replicate. Each replicate PCR for sorted subsets received roughly 0.2 ug genomic DNA, equal to roughly 30,000 T cell genomes. Purified libraries were quantified with a Qubit 3.0 fluorometer, sized on a Bioanalyzer 2100, and re-quantified with the KAPA Library Quantification kit. Each immunoSEQ 96-well plate was sequenced on its own single-read 150-cycle Illumina NextSeq 550 flow cell. Turning to the authors' computational methods: Because the immunoSEQ output held only junctional sequences and lacked quality scores, the filtering could not match the filtering applied to full-length reads. Sequences were annotated with PyIR, a Python wrapper for IgBLAST v1.9, and V/J genes and CDR3 were assigned using IMGT germline references. Reads were removed for weak V/J assignments (E-value above 1e-6), missing CDR3, stop codons, out-of-frame junctions, or ambiguous translated residues. V3J clonotypes were defined as sequences sharing the same inferred V gene, J gene, and CDR3 amino acid sequence. Percentage overlap between repertoires was computed as shared unique clonotypes divided by the size of the smaller repertoire. Three approaches were used to assess repertoire richness: RTK rarefaction, the Chao1 estimator, and Recon v2.1 estimates of unobserved clonotypes. OLGA was used to compute generation probabilities for all TCRbeta clonotypes that the gDNA method yielded from several donors. Entries here come from immuneACCESS through TCRdb and include only in-frame sequences with V and J called. Some clones fail to appear in such tables; in the studies checked, an unresolved V gene covers under half of the shortfall, and the cause of the remainder is unknown. The DNA gave D and trimming, while V, J and clone size come from that table. This sample is represented by over 2,000,000 clones; roughly 93% of them were singletons. Around 1.8% of the sample lies in the top ten.

The chain is assembled from TRBV10-3 and TRBJ1-1, with no confidently assigned D gene. This receptor was obtained from a man younger than 35 in good health. Some clones in this sample may be carry-over from other donors' samples. Sample: naive CD8+ T cells from PBMCs. This sample's cell subset or site label indicates: CD45RA+CCR7+. CDR3 loop: CAISEGVNTEAFF. The bases are TGTGCCATCAGTGAGGGGGTCAACACTGAAGCTTTCTTT.